The present entry profiles one T cell receptor beta chain with its context. The CDR3 has 14 amino acids. CDR1 and CDR2 from the germline V gene are DFQATT and SNEGSKA (reference sequence). Trimming removed 0 bases at V and 10 bases at J, with 17 bases between. This record comes from a study of blood T cells in healthy people across ages. A J-beta primer mix and a sample-barcoded 5' primer were used in a second PCR of about 7 to 12 cycles. A single record per CDR3 protein comes from TCRdb applying MiXCR to the 5' RACE reads. The data hold 650,000 to 800,000 distinct CDR3 sequences, with around 42% observed a single time.

The sample was blood. This chain connects TRBV20-1 to TRBJ2-3; D is possibly TRBD2 (6 bases). The sequence came from a man in his 60s in good health. The CDR3 coding sequence is TGCAGTGCTAGAGATATGACTAGACTCGCGGCGCAGTATTTT. Its translation: CSARDMTRLAAQYF.